This TCR beta chain was observed in a study of blood T cell repertoires in COVID-19. This CDR3 spans 12 amino acids. Trimming shortened V by 7 bases and J by 7 bases, and 11 bases separated the two germline ends. TCRdb's table, derived via immunoSEQ multiplex PCR, lists solely in-frame clones and lacks some. Here the sample spans 150,000 to 200,000 clones, roughly nine tenths being singletons. The sequence was obtained from a man aged 18 to 29 who had recovered from COVID-19. This rearrangement joins TRBV12-3 or TRBV12-4 to TRBJ1-3; weak D call: TRBD1 (6 bases). The sample taken for sequencing was peripheral blood. CDR3 coding DNA: TGTGCCAGCACCCCCACAGGGAACACCATATATTTT. It codes for CASTPTGNTIYF.